This T cell receptor (beta chain) was captured in a study of shared clonotypes between healthy human individuals. Whole-study context: Those who served as donors were a couple of women and a few men between the ages of 18 and 49. Study-level points and caveats: Generation probability values for non-shared clonotypes were lower than those for clonotypes shared by all four donors. An anticipated effect of sequencing depth on clonotype sharing among donors was recognized.

Into CD45RA+ naive and CD45RA-negative memory subsets, the CD4+ cells were split. This clone was observed a few times. The antigen is unknown. V lost 1 base to trimming and J lost 3 bases, with 12 bases between them. This CDR3 region has 15 residues. The germline V gene has CDR1 SGHRS and CDR2 YFSETQ. Method: immunoSEQ multiplex PCR; TCRdb's copy keeps in-frame clones and lacks some. The profile shows about 1.1 million clones, around 78% of them singletons. The source material was memory CD4+ T cells from PBMCs. Subset: CD45RA-negative fraction. The sequence came from a man younger than 30 in good health. Some clones in this sample may be carry-over from other donors' samples. The rearrangement joins TRBV5-1 to TRBJ2-3; D perhaps matches TRBD1 (6 bases). CDR3 sequence (DNA): TGCGCCAGCAGCTTGCCTACAGGGACAACAGATACGCAGTATTTT. Translation: CASSLPTGTTDTQYF.